This T cell receptor beta chain emerged from a study of T cells expressing NK-cell markers. Overall study: Most of the eight sequenced donors tested HCMV-seropositive; one tested seronegative. The study, taken as a whole, reports: A range of about 1.0-8% of CD8+ T cells consisted of dominant NKG2C+ clonotypes in 5 or 6 donors. The same clonotypes also predominated in the CD3+CD56-NKG2C+ fraction of a handful of donors.

Germline V lookup: CDR1 SGHVS, CDR2 FNYEAQ. CDR3 length: 14 residues. About this clonotype: Its antigen is unknown.

What made the TCR beta cDNA was 5'RACE template switching with UMIs. From its re-call of the 5' RACE reads, TCRdb lists each CDR3 protein once, without DNA. This table lists some 280,000 distinct CDR3 sequences. The rearrangement uses TRBV7-6 and TRBJ2-3; no DNA is available, so the TRBD1 call from TCRdb remains unchecked. Specimen: blood T cells: a sorted CD56 or NKG2C T cell subset, CD4+ or CD8+ T cells, or bulk PBMC T cells (not recorded which). The receptor was isolated from a man aged 18 to 29 in good health. The CDR3 reads CASSFGRVRDKQYF.